Below, 22 T cell receptor beta chains from the same sample are listed, as sequenced in a study of beta chain features in type 1 diabetes. Of the isolated RNA, all was reverse transcribed, and so the sequenced material was expressed TCRB transcripts. Using immunoSEQ multiplex PCR, the repertoire was profiled, and TCRdb retains in-frame clones only, with some absent. The sample includes a few hundred thousand clones, 11% to 15% of them seen just once. The sequenced sample was central memory CD4+ T cells from blood. These receptors all stem from a man aged 25 to 40 in good health.

This chain uses TRBV6-5 with TRBJ1-1; D call uncertain. The CDR3 consists of 14 residues. With 2 bases removed from V and 1 base from J, the gap between germline ends came to 8 bases. Looked up from germline, CDR1 is MNHEY and CDR2 is SVGAGI. The CDR3 region is CASSYDQWNTEAFF. The CDR3 nucleotides read TGTGCCAGCAGTTACGACCAGTGGAACACTGAAGCTTTCTTT.

This clone was seen at least ten times. The chain uses TRBV30 and TRBJ1-1; D perhaps matches TRBD1 (6 bases). The germline V gene encodes CDR1 GTSNPN and CDR2 SVGIG (reference sequence). V lost 3 bases and J 6 bases, leaving 17 bases between the germline ends. The CDR3 is 14 residues long. DNA for the CDR3: TGTGCCTGGAGCGGTGACAGGAAAAGGGCTGAAGCTTTCTTT. As protein: CAWSGDRKRAEAFF.

This clone was counted only a few times. This chain uses TRBV5-1 with TRBJ2-1; D not certain. V was pared by 4 bases and J by 2 bases, with 16 bases between. CDR1 is SGHRS and CDR2 is YFSETQ in the germline V gene. The CDR3 covers 16 residues. Here the CDR3 DNA reads TGCGCCAGCAGCGACCAGTCCTCGGCGGCCTACAATGAGCAGTTCTTC. Protein product: CASSDQSSAAYNEQFF.

This clone was observed a few times. The chain joins TRBV4-3 to TRBJ2-7, with D perhaps assigned TRBD1 or TRBD2 (6 bases each). Germline V gene lookup returns CDR1 LGHNA and CDR2 YSLEER. Trimming left V 0 bases short and J 2 bases short, with 17 bases between. The CDR3 has 17 residues. CDR3 amino acids: CASSQDLGGSWAYEQYF. CDR3 coding DNA: TGCGCCAGCAGCCAAGATTTGGGGGGCTCATGGGCCTACGAGCAGTACTTC.

The chain links TRBV6-5 to TRBJ1-2, with 9 nucleotides matching TRBD1. CDR1 MNHEY and CDR2 SVGAGI come from the germline V gene. The CDR3 totals 11 residues. With 5 bases clipped from V and 8 bases from J, the junction kept 0 bases outside the gene matches. CDR3 loop: CASSTGGGYTF. In nucleotides, the CDR3 is TGTGCCAGCAGTACAGGGGGCGGCTACACCTTC.

The CDR3 DNA sequence: TGTGCCTGGAGTTCGGGGGAGGCGGGAAACACCATATATTTT. Its protein product is CAWSSGEAGNTIYF. The genes are TRBV30 and TRBJ1-3; D might be TRBD1 (5 bases). Trimming pared 2 bases from V and 4 bases from J, leaving 12 bases between. Germline-derived CDR1 and CDR2 are GTSNPN and SVGIG (reference sequence). The CDR3 runs to 14 residues. The full variable domain, completed using reference TRBV30 and TRBJ1-3, is SQTIHQWPATLVQPVGSPLSLECTVEGTSNPNLYWYRQAAGRGLQLLFYSVGIGQISSEVPQNLSASRPQDRQFILSSKKLLLSDSGFYLCAWSSGEAGNTIYFGEGSWLTVV.

A few counts support this clone. The chain employs TRBV6-6 and TRBJ2-7, with 9 bases identical to TRBD2. The ends lost 6 bases at V and 2 bases at J; junction bases unmatched: 5. Germline CDR1 and CDR2: MNHNY and SVGAGI (reference sequence). The CDR3 spans 14 residues. The CDR3 region has the DNA TGTGCCAGCAGAGAGACTAGCGGAGCCTACGAGCAGTACGTC. Its protein product is CASRETSGAYEQYV.

The chain links TRBV5-1 to TRBJ2-3, with 10 bases aligning to TRBD2. The CDR3 extends over 15 amino acids. Looked up from germline, CDR1 is SGHRS and CDR2 is YFSETQ. With 4 bases clipped from V and 2 bases from J, the junction kept 4 bases outside the gene matches. DNA for the CDR3: TGCGCCAGCAGCCTTAGCGGGAGGACCACAGATACGCAGTATTTT. Translating gives CASSLSGRTTDTQYF.

V and J are TRBV6-6 and TRBJ1-1; perhaps TRBD1 as D (5 bases). The CDR3 spans 14 residues. V lost 6 bases and J lost 1, with 12 bases in between. Germline V gene data show CDR1 as MNHNY and CDR2 as SVGAGI (reference sequence). CDR3 sequence (DNA): TGTGCCAGCAGAGGGGACGGAGGGAACACTGAAGCTTTCTTT. Translated, it gives CASRGDGGNTEAFF.

The chain combines TRBV15 with TRBJ1-5, with no clear D. The ends were cut back, 2 bases at V and 4 bases at J, with 9 bases in the middle. Germline values: CDR1 LNHNV, CDR2 YYDKDF (reference sequence). This CDR3 is built from 14 residues. The CDR3 DNA sequence: TGTGCCACCAGCAGACGAGGGAGTAATCAGCCCCAGCATTTT. The encoded protein is CATSRRGSNQPQHF.

This clone was seen more than once but under ten times. The J gene is TRBJ1-1, the V gene TRBV19, with a weak D call TRBD1 (6 bases). Looked up from germline, CDR1 is LNHDA and CDR2 is SQIVND (reference sequence). This CDR3 comprises 14 residues. Trimming left V 3 bases short and J 3 bases short, with 11 bases between. The DNA of the CDR3 is TGTGCCAGTAGTATTCTGGGGGCCCACACTGAAGCTTTCTTT. Its translation is CASSILGAHTEAFF. Supplemented by reference TRBV19 and TRBJ1-1, the full variable domain reads DGGITQSPKYLFRKEGQNVTLSCEQNLNHDAMYWYRQDPGQGLRLIYYSQIVNDFQKGDIAEGYSVSREKKESFPLTVTSAQKNPTAFYLCASSILGAHTEAFFGQGTRLTVV.

The chain is built from TRBV14 and TRBJ1-3; D perhaps matches TRBD1 (6 bases). Germline V gene sequence: CDR1 SGHDN, CDR2 FVKESK. The CDR3 spans 17 residues. V was clipped by 0 bases and J by 0 bases, with 12 bases between them. CDR3 nucleotide sequence: TGTGCCAGCAGCCAAGATCAGGGGTTAAGCTCTGGAAACACCATATATTTT. Its protein product is CASSQDQGLSSGNTIYF.

The J gene is TRBJ2-1, the V gene TRBV9; TRBD2 aligns across 11 bases. The V and J ends lost 0 bases and 7 bases, in that order; junction bases with no gene match: 3. The germline gives CDR1 SGDLS, CDR2 YYNGEE. The CDR3 contains 15 residues. The DNA of the CDR3 is TGTGCCAGCAGCGTAGCCGGGACTAGCGGAAATGAGCAGTTCTTC. This codes for CASSVAGTSGNEQFF. The variable domain in full, with the rest retrieved from reference TRBV9 and TRBJ2-1, is DSGVTQTPKHLITATGQRVTLRCSPRSGDLSVYWYQQSLDQGLQFLIQYYNGEERAKGNILERFSAQQFPDLHSELNLSSLELGDSALYFCASSVAGTSGNEQFFGPGTRLTVL.

The chain uses TRBV2 and TRBJ1-2; D remains ambiguous. Germline V lookup: CDR1 SNHLY, CDR2 FYNNEI. Trimming shortened V by 7 bases and J by 5 bases, and 17 bases separated the two germline ends. The CDR3 extends over 14 amino acids. The CDR3 bases are TGTGCCAGCATTAGGGATTTGACCCTATATGGCTACACCTTC. It translates to CASIRDLTLYGYTF.

This clone was found a few times. V gene TRBV21-1 combines with J gene TRBJ2-5; the table's D call of TRBD2 was not tested on the DNA. TRBV21-1 is a pseudogene locus. The CDR3 consists of 17 residues. Here the CDR3 DNA reads TGTGCCAGCAGCCGCGGGTCCTCCGGGGGGGCTAAAGAGACCCAGTACTTC. Encoded protein: CASSRGSSGGAKETQYF.

This clone showed up just a few times. The V gene is TRBV6-5, the J gene TRBJ1-2; 9 bases are a match to TRBD1. Germline lookup yields CDR1 MNHEY and CDR2 SVGAGI. The CDR3 sequence is 14 residues long. The J segment lost 7 bases and the V segment lost 5 bases, leaving 8 bases of the junction unmatched. CDR3 coding DNA: TGTGCCAGCAGTCACCGGGACAGGGCGGGTGGCTACACCTTC. Its translation: CASSHRDRAGGYTF.

The V call is TRBV10-2, the J call TRBJ1-1, with 7 bases matching TRBD1. CDR1 WSHSY and CDR2 SAAADI come from the germline V gene. Trimming cost V 6 bases and J 4 bases; bases outside gene matches: 11. The CDR3 sequence is 15 residues long. The CDR3 coding sequence is TGCGCCAGCAGGGACCCGACAGGGAGGGGCACTGAAGCTTTCTTT. It yields the protein CASRDPTGRGTEAFF.

This clone was detected a few times. This chain connects TRBV7-6 to TRBJ2-6; D possibly corresponds to TRBD1 (6 bases). The CDR3 runs to 18 residues. CDR1 SGHVS and CDR2 FNYEAQ come from the germline V gene. The ends were cut back, 4 bases at V and 0 bases at J, with 16 bases in the middle. CDR3 sequence: CASSSIRDKPSGANVLTF. For the CDR3, the DNA is TGTGCCAGCAGCTCCATCCGGGACAAACCCTCTGGGGCCAACGTCCTGACTTTC. Together with reference TRBV7-6 and TRBJ2-6, the CDR3 gives the full variable domain: GAGVSQSPRYKVTKRGQDVALRCDPISGHVSLYWYRQALGQGPEFLTYFNYEAQQDKSGLPNDRFSAERPEGSISTLTIQRTEQRDSAMYRCASSSIRDKPSGANVLTFGAGSRLTVL.

This clone was seen only a few times. The chain links TRBV7-8 to TRBJ1-2; D is perhaps TRBD1 (5 bases). CDR3 length: 14 amino acids. V was trimmed by 2 bases and J by 6 bases, leaving 13 bases between them. CDR1 and CDR2 from the germline V gene are SGHVS and FQNEAQ. In nucleotides, the CDR3 is TGTGCCAGCAGCTTATCGAGGGGCGCGAATGGCTACACCTTC. Protein: CASSLSRGANGYTF.

The rearrangement links TRBV5-1 to TRBJ1-3; D unresolved. The CDR3 length is 15 residues. Germline V lookup: CDR1 SGHRS, CDR2 YFSETQ. Trimming stripped 6 bases from V and 3 bases from J, with 16 bases between. The CDR3 DNA is TGCGCCAGCAATGAAGGAGGAGGCAATGGAAACACCATATATTTT. Encoded protein: CASNEGGGNGNTIYF.

The table lists this clone with many counts. The rearrangement joins TRBV19 to TRBJ1-1, with D hard to call. This CDR3 spans 14 amino acids. Germline CDR1 is LNHDA and CDR2 is SQIVND (reference sequence). V was pared by 3 bases and J by 0 bases, with 8 bases between. DNA of the CDR3: TGTGCCAGTAGTATCGGCATCGTGAACACTGAAGCTTTCTTT. This translates into CASSIGIVNTEAFF.

The V and J genes are TRBV7-9 and TRBJ1-1; D unresolved. CDR3 length: 14 residues. Per the germline V gene, CDR1 is SEHNR and CDR2 is FQNEAQ (reference sequence). The ends were cut back, 2 bases at V and 1 base at J, with 8 bases in the middle. The DNA of the CDR3 is TGTGCCAGCAGCTTACAGGCAGGGAACACTGAAGCTTTCTTT. Translating gives CASSLQAGNTEAFF. The full variable domain, with the rest looked up from reference TRBV7-9 and TRBJ1-1, is DTGVSQNPRHKITKRGQNVTFRCDPISEHNRLYWYRQTLGQGPEFLTYFQNEAQLEKSRLLSDRFSAERPKGSFSTLEIQRTEQGDSAMYLCASSLQAGNTEAFFGQGTRLTVV.